The clone carrying this TCR beta chain showed up many times. What it binds is unknown. The sample originates from a study of neurological immune-mediated disorders. CDR1 is MDHEN, CDR2 SYDVKM, per germline. The CDR3 is made up of 13 amino acids. The germline V and J ends were trimmed by 1 base and 11 bases, with 15 bases remaining between them. Study results and limitations: When grouped phylogenetically, the repertoires of 18 of the 34 multiple sclerosis patients fell together in one related-CDR3 cluster, which is a possible signature. CDR3 amino acid sequences of expanded clones were not shared across subjects, a result suggesting private repertoires in all groups.

The cDNA was produced through 5'RACE with 10-nucleotide random UMIs. TCRdb independently ran MiXCR on the 5' RACE reads; one entry per CDR3 protein. This table holds tens of thousands of distinct CDR3 sequences, roughly 3.5% found once. What was sequenced was PBMCs. The receptor was isolated from a woman in her 50s with multiple sclerosis. The V call is TRBV28, the J call TRBJ2-7; D is perhaps TRBD2 (5 bases). CDR3 amino acids: CASSLYAGILEYF. As DNA, the CDR3 is TGTGCCAGCAGTTTATACGCCGGGATTCTAGAGTACTTC.